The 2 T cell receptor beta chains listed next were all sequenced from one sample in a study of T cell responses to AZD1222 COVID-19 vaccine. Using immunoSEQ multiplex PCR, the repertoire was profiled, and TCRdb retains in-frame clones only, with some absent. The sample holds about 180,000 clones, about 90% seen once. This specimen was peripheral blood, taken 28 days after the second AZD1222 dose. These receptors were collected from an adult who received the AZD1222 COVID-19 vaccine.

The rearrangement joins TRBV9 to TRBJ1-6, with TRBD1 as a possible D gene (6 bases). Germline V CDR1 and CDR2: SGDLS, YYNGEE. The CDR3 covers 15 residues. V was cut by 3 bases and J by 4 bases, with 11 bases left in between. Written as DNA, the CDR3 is TGTGCCAGCAGCGGCACGGACAGTTATAATTCACCCCTCCACTTT. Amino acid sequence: CASSGTDSYNSPLHF.

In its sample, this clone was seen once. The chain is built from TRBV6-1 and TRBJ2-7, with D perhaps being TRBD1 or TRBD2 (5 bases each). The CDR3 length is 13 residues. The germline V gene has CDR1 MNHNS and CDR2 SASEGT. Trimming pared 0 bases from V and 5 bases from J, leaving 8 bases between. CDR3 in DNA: TGTGCCAGCAGTGAAGCGGGGGTTGACGAGCAGTACTTC. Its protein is CASSEAGVDEQYF.